This T cell receptor (beta chain) was retrieved from a study of CD8 T cells in ankylosing spondylitis. As the method for making TCR beta libraries, quantitative 5'-RACE with molecular barcodes was used. From the 5' RACE reads, TCRdb called clonotypes with MiXCR, one entry per CDR3 protein. The sample lists about 420,000 distinct CDR3 sequences, more than 20% occurring once. Study outcomes and limitations: Roughly eight highly homologous variants made up a TCR beta motif that seemed to typify ankylosing spondylitis blood. Relatively rare in peripheral blood, disease-linked clones were also CD8+. Matched ankylosing spondylitis synovial fluid reportedly showed significant enrichment of disease-linked clones. Some motif variants had been reported before (in reactive arthritis synovial fluid and blood).

Trimming pared 1 base from V and 7 bases from J, leaving 14 bases between. The germline V gene encodes CDR1 SGHTA and CDR2 FQGNSA. The CDR3 has 14 residues. This clonotype has only a few counts. The antigen remains undetermined. This clonotype was obtained from a male donor with ankylosing spondylitis. This chain links TRBV7-2 with TRBJ2-7; a weak D match, TRBD2 (5 bases). Sequencing was performed on blood, either unsorted or a sorted T cell fraction (not recorded which). The CDR3 loop is CASSLVFGPGEQYF. CDR3 bases: TGTGCCAGCAGCTTAGTTTTTGGACCGGGAGAGCAGTACTTC.